This T cell receptor (beta chain) was recorded in a study of CD8 T cells in Susac syndrome. Study findings and constraints: Regarding the TCR sequencing and HLA analysis, the study admitted that a relatively small number of individuals were involved.

Multiple sclerosis controls were treatment-naive patients with stable or active relapsing-remitting disease. TEMRA cells were enriched by FACS, while CD8+ and CD4+ T cells were obtained through a negative isolation that was performed magnetically. Details on this clonotype: Its target is not known.

The CDR3 sequence is 14 residues long. Germline V lookup: CDR1 MNHEY, CDR2 SVGAGI. V was shortened by 0 bases and J by 8 bases, with 8 bases between the two germline ends. The RNA, about 0.5 to 1 ug, was put through reverse transcription using random hexamers. TCRdb re-analysed the immunoSEQ multiplex PCR reads in MiXCR, keeping a single row per CDR3 protein. The sample consists of 200,000 or so distinct CDR3 sequences, roughly 95% of them appearing once. The sequencing input was CD4+ T cells from PBMCs. This clonotype was obtained from a human donor with multiple sclerosis. The chain joins TRBV6-5 to TRBJ2-6; D unclear. The CDR3, as DNA: TGTGCCAGCAGTTACTCGTTTAGGACCAACGTCCTGACTTTC. Protein sequence: CASSYSFRTNVLTF.